The 3 T cell receptor beta chains reported below all come from one sample, sequenced in a study of blood T cell repertoires in COVID-19. The repertoire was sequenced with immunoSEQ multiplex PCR; TCRdb's copy has only in-frame clones and lacks some. Altogether some 26,000 clones are present, over 60% being singletons, with the ten largest covering roughly 43%. Sequencing was carried out using peripheral blood. Receptors originate from a woman older than 75 with acute or convalescent COVID-19.

This clone appeared a few times. The chain is built from TRBV2 and TRBJ1-2; 12 nucleotides match TRBD1. Unmatched junction bases numbered 3, after V lost 5 bases and J lost 2 bases. Germline-derived CDR1 and CDR2 are SNHLY and FYNNEI. The CDR3 spans 15 residues. Here the CDR3 reads CASSRDRGLNYGYTF. The CDR3 coding sequence is TGTGCCAGCAGTCGGGACAGGGGGCTAAACTATGGCTACACCTTC.

The J gene is TRBJ2-1, the V gene TRBV19; D ambiguous. Germline V gene sequence: CDR1 LNHDA, CDR2 SQIVND (reference sequence). The V and J ends lost 3 bases and 10 bases respectively, with 13 bases between them. This CDR3 spans 13 amino acids. The CDR3 DNA follows: TGTGCCAGTAGTATGTTGGGCCCCTCGGAGCAGTTCTTC. Its protein is CASSMLGPSEQFF.

The chain uses TRBV30 and TRBJ1-2; D is unclear. Per the germline V gene, CDR1 is GTSNPN and CDR2 is SVGIG (reference sequence). Trimming took 0 bases from V and 4 from J, leaving 3 bases between them. The CDR3 consists of 11 residues. CDR3 sequence (DNA): TGTGCCTGGAGTGTCCTCTATGGCTACACCTTC. Its protein is CAWSVLYGYTF.